This entry lists 11 T cell receptor beta chains sequenced from one sample in a study of human T cells and chemical hapten exposure. Time point: patch test 3, about 24 weeks after DPC sensitization. Treatment specified: therapeutic diphenylcyclopropenone sensitization with weekly scalp DPC. TCRdb reprocessed the RACE reads via MiXCR and lists one record per CDR3 protein. The sample lists more than 150,000 distinct CDR3 sequences, under 30% occurring once. Specimen: whole blood, collected in connection with sensitization to the hapten diphenylcyclopropenone (DPC). The receptors derive from a middle-aged woman with alopecia areata. Some clones in this sample may be carry-over from other donors' samples.

This rearrangement joins TRBV7-2 to TRBJ1-1; no reliable D call. This CDR3 comprises 14 residues. Trimming pared 1 base from V and 1 base from J, leaving 7 bases between. Germline CDR1 is SGHTA and CDR2 is FQGNSA. CDR3 in DNA: TGTGCCAGCAGCTTAGTATTGGGGAACACTGAAGCTTTCTTT. Amino acids: CASSLVLGNTEAFF.

J is TRBJ2-2 and V is TRBV7-2; 8 bases are shared with TRBD2. The germline gives CDR1 SGHTA, CDR2 FQGNSA. V shed 2 bases and J 4 bases; nucleotides not matched to a gene: 6. The CDR3 spans 16 residues. DNA of the CDR3: TGTGCCAGCAGCTTAAGTGGCGGGAGGAGCACCGGGGAGCTGTTTTTT. Protein: CASSLSGGRSTGELFF. Supplemented by reference TRBV7-2 and TRBJ2-2, the full variable domain reads GAGVSQSPSNKVTEKGKDVELRCDPISGHTALYWYRQSLGQGLEFLIYFQGNSAPDKSGLPSDRFSAERTGGSVSTLTIQRTQQEDSAVYLCASSLSGGRSTGELFFGEGSRLTVL.

The genes are TRBV4-3 and TRBJ2-2; 8 nucleotides line up with TRBD2. The length of the CDR3 is 15 residues. The germline gives CDR1 LGHNA, CDR2 YSLEER. With V trimmed by 1 base and J by 6 bases, 4 bases remained unmatched. CDR3 amino acids: CASSQGGLGPGELFF. The CDR3 nucleotides are TGCGCCAGCAGCCAAGGGGGACTAGGTCCCGGGGAGCTGTTTTTT.

The chain uses TRBV7-2 and TRBJ1-2, with 8 nucleotides matching TRBD1. The V segment lost 4 bases and the J segment 8 bases; nucleotides outside the gene matches: 3. The CDR3 extends over 12 amino acids. From germline, CDR1 is SGHTA and CDR2 FQGNSA. CDR3 in amino acids: CASSSQGVGYTF. The DNA for the CDR3 is TGTGCCAGCAGCTCACAGGGGGTAGGCTACACCTTC.

This clonotype has at least ten counts. The rearrangement links TRBV29-1 to TRBJ2-7, with 14 bases that match TRBD2. Germline values: CDR1 SQVTM, CDR2 ANQGSEA. This CDR3 has 15 residues. V lost 6 bases to trimming and J lost 1 base; unmatched junction nucleotides: 5. The CDR3 coding sequence is TGCAGCGTCAGCAGACTAGCGGGAGGGTCCTACGAGCAGTACTTC. Its translation: CSVSRLAGGSYEQYF.

The chain carries TRBV4-2 and TRBJ2-3; 7 bases agree with TRBD1. Germline assignment: CDR1 LGHNA and CDR2 YNFKEQ. The J segment lost 1 base and the V segment lost 4 bases, leaving 2 bases of the junction unmatched. This CDR3 spans 14 amino acids. DNA for the CDR3: TGTGCCAGCAGCCCAGGGGGTGGCACAGATACGCAGTATTTT. Its protein is CASSPGGGTDTQYF.

Many counts were recorded for this clonotype. CDR3 sequence (DNA): TGCGCCAGCGGAGAAACGGGAGGAGTGGGGGAGACCCAGTACTTC. Protein: CASGETGGVGETQYF. The chain employs TRBV5-1 and TRBJ2-5; TRBD2 matches at 7 bases. The CDR3 contains 15 residues. J gave up 5 bases and V 7 bases, and 14 bases lay outside the gene matches. CDR1 is SGHRS and CDR2 is YFSETQ in the germline V gene.

The rearrangement joins TRBV4-2 to TRBJ1-4; D unclear. V was clipped by 0 bases and J by 5 bases, with 16 bases between them. The germline CDR1 and CDR2 sequences are LGHNA and YNFKEQ. The CDR3 contains 17 residues. CDR3 protein: CASSQESGTEANEKLFF. In nucleotides, the CDR3 is TGTGCCAGCAGCCAAGAGAGTGGAACAGAGGCGAATGAAAAACTGTTTTTT.

This chain connects TRBV28 to TRBJ1-4, with D uncertain. CDR1 and CDR2 (germline): MDHEN, SYDVKM. V was clipped by 2 bases and J by 6 bases, with 7 bases between them. The CDR3 sequence is 13 residues long. The CDR3 loop reads CASSLRNDEKLFF. The CDR3 coding sequence is TGTGCCAGCAGTTTACGGAATGATGAAAAACTGTTTTTT.

V usage is TRBV11-3 and J usage is TRBJ2-1, with D maybe TRBD1 (6 bases). Per the germline V gene, CDR1 is SGHNT and CDR2 is YENEEA. There are 13 residues in the CDR3. V dropped 6 bases and J dropped 3 bases, with 9 bases sitting between them. Written as DNA, the CDR3 is TGTGCCAGCAGACAGGGCAACTACAATGAGCAGTTCTTC. It specifies CASRQGNYNEQFF.

The rearrangement links TRBV9 to TRBJ2-3; D is possibly TRBD2 (5 bases). Per germline, CDR1 SGDLS and CDR2 YYNGEE. CDR3 size: 15 residues. Trimming took off 3 bases at V and 0 bases at J, with 11 bases between the two ends. CDR3 in DNA: TGTGCCAGCAGCGCGACACCGGGGAGCACAGATACGCAGTATTTT. This codes for CASSATPGSTDTQYF.